These T cell receptor beta chains were read from a single sample in a study of blood T cell repertoires in COVID-19. Libraries were prepared by immunoSEQ multiplex PCR; TCRdb keeps only in-frame clonotypes and omits some of them. The profile covers around 200,000 clones, with roughly 85% appearing a single time and about 17% taken by the ten largest. Sequencing used PBMCs or T cells enriched from blood (not recorded which). These receptors all come from a man aged 35 to 55 who had recovered from COVID-19. Each CDR3 is given without its conserved first and last residue. Each record gives: clone size, J gene, V gene, CDR3 protein. Clone size is given for some rows only: seen once, a few or many times, or a class if the clone is expanded.

size: .
J: TRBJ1-4
V: TRBV7-2
CDR3: ASSPKKGTGREKLF

size: few
J: TRBJ1-4
V: TRBV6-5
CDR3: ASSQPGTGNEKLF

size: .
J: TRBJ2-2
V: TRBV19
CDR3: ASRIGGRVAGELF

size: .
J: TRBJ2-3
V: TRBV6-5
CDR3: ASLGRDTQY

size: .
J: TRBJ1-2
V: TRBV27
CDR3: ASGRGAFYGYT

size: .
J: TRBJ1-1
V: TRBV6-6
CDR3: ASFPDRVAEAF

size: .
J: TRBJ2-5
V: TRBV29-1
CDR3: SVQLEVPAETQY

size: few
J: TRBJ1-1
V: TRBV11-1
CDR3: ASSLKELSTEAF

size: .
J: TRBJ1-2
V: TRBV12-3/TRBV12-4
CDR3: ASSPGGNYGYT

size: .
J: TRBJ1-6
V: TRBV28
CDR3: ASNTPGGQGASPLH

size: .
J: TRBJ2-3
V: TRBV4-3
CDR3: ASSQGASGPTDTQY

size: .
J: TRBJ1-5
V: TRBV4-2
CDR3: ASSQEAGGTNQPQH

size: .
J: TRBJ2-7
V: TRBV15
CDR3: ATSRESLRGTFYEQY

size: .
J: TRBJ1-5
V: TRBV19
CDR3: ASINRAQDNQPQH

size: .
J: TRBJ2-7
V: TRBV30
CDR3: AWSLQGNEQY

size: .
J: TRBJ2-2
V: TRBV2
CDR3: ASSPTGTNTGELF

size: .
J: TRBJ2-3
V: TRBV28
CDR3: ASGPGLLGTRWTSTDTQY

size: .
J: TRBJ2-7
V: TRBV7-2
CDR3: ASSLGTVSYEQY

size: .
J: TRBJ1-2
V: TRBV7-2
CDR3: ASSLLGRENYGYT

size: .
J: TRBJ2-1
V: TRBV7-3
CDR3: ASSATSGPYNEQF

size: .
J: TRBJ1-2
V: TRBV3-1/TRBV3-2
CDR3: ASSQDTVLRRYGYT

size: .
J: TRBJ2-3
V: TRBV19
CDR3: ASSIGKAGTQY

size: .
J: TRBJ2-7
V: TRBV6-5
CDR3: ASSLYEQY

size: .
J: TRBJ2-2
V: TRBV7-9
CDR3: ASSGPGTSGRDTGELF

size: .
J: TRBJ1-5
V: TRBV28
CDR3: ASSRDSYQPQH

size: few
J: TRBJ2-1
V: TRBV28
CDR3: ASSHGLYNEQF

size: .
J: TRBJ2-6
V: TRBV12-5
CDR3: ASGFKPGSGANVLT

size: .
J: TRBJ2-2
V: TRBV5-1
CDR3: ASSFPPGQGAVGELF

size: .
J: TRBJ2-7
V: TRBV20-1
CDR3: SARGTSSYYEQY

size: .
J: TRBJ2-5
V: TRBV6-1
CDR3: ASSEGLAGLRETQY

size: .
J: TRBJ2-6
V: TRBV5-1
CDR3: ASSLVSGSATGANVLT

size: .
J: TRBJ2-1
V: TRBV15
CDR3: ATSRDGYIHNEQF

size: .
J: TRBJ1-2
V: TRBV19
CDR3: ASSLRDRELIYGYT

size: .
J: TRBJ2-1
V: TRBV5-5
CDR3: ASSGGTSGREF